This TCR beta chain was profiled in a study of patients and donors after allogeneic stem cell transplantation. There are a few counts of this clonotype. TCRdb reprocessed the RT-PCR reads with MiXCR, giving one entry per CDR3 protein. The sample lists approximately 200,000 distinct CDR3 sequences; roughly two fifths were seen once. The sample was blood, either unsorted or a sorted T cell fraction (not recorded which). The clonotype originates from a human donor who was either an allogeneic HSCT recipient or a stem cell or donor lymphocyte infusion donor (not recorded which). It is not recorded whose cells these are; they may come from a transplant donor.

The CDR3 is CASSYLRGLSTDTQYF. In DNA, the CDR3 is TGTGCCAGCAGTTACCTGCGCGGGCTTTCAACAGATACGCAGTATTTT. This chain connects TRBV6-2 or TRBV6-3 to TRBJ2-3; tentatively, D is TRBD2 (5 bases). Deletions cut 2 bases from V and 3 bases from J, with 15 bases between. The CDR3 loop spans 16 amino acids. The germline V gene encodes CDR1 MNHEY and CDR2 SVGEGT.